The rows below give T cell receptor beta chains drawn from one sample of a study of cytomegalovirus exposure and HLA in healthy donors. Using immunoSEQ multiplex PCR, the repertoire was profiled, and TCRdb retains in-frame clones only, with some absent. The sample carries roughly 150,000 clones, around four fifths recorded once. The sequenced sample consisted of PBMCs. The receptors were gathered from a woman aged 18-30 years in good health and CMV-seronegative. The CDR3 runs from the conserved cysteine through the conserved F or W. Fields, in order: V gene, D gene, J gene, clone size, CDR3 DNA, CDR3 protein. The D gene is left open where the match is weak. The listing skips clone size in some rows; elsewhere it reads once, few, many or a size class.

V gene: TRBV5-6; D gene: -; J gene: TRBJ2-1; clone size: -; CDR3 DNA: TGTGCCAGCAGCTTGTGGCAGGGATATGCCAATGAGCAGTTCTTC; CDR3 protein: CASSLWQGYANEQFF
V gene: TRBV27; D gene: TRBD1; J gene: TRBJ1-2; clone size: once; CDR3 DNA: TGTGCCAGCAGCTCCACCGGGACAGGAGGGAACTATGGCTACACCTTC; CDR3 protein: CASSSTGTGGNYGYTF
V gene: TRBV27; D gene: TRBD1; J gene: TRBJ2-1; clone size: once; CDR3 DNA: TGTGCCAGCAGTTGGGGACAGGGGATCTACAATGAGCAGTTCTTC; CDR3 protein: CASSWGQGIYNEQFF
V gene: TRBV6-6; D gene: TRBD1; J gene: TRBJ1-1; clone size: -; CDR3 DNA: TGTGCCAGCAGCTCTGGGCAGGGGGCGAAGAACACTGAAGCTTTCTTT; CDR3 protein: CASSSGQGAKNTEAFF
V gene: TRBV11-3; D gene: TRBD1; J gene: TRBJ1-1; clone size: -; CDR3 DNA: TGTGCCAGCAGCTTCCCGGACAGGACGAACACTGAAGCTTTCTTT; CDR3 protein: CASSFPDRTNTEAFF
V gene: TRBV4-1; D gene: -; J gene: TRBJ2-6; clone size: few; CDR3 DNA: TGCGCCAGCAGCCTGGAGGGGCTTCGGGCCAACGTCCTGACTTTC; CDR3 protein: CASSLEGLRANVLTF
V gene: TRBV10-3; D gene: -; J gene: TRBJ2-3; clone size: -; CDR3 DNA: TGTGCCATCAGTGATACTTGGAGCACAGATACGCAGTATTTT; CDR3 protein: CAISDTWSTDTQYF
V gene: TRBV14; D gene: -; J gene: TRBJ1-1; clone size: -; CDR3 DNA: TGTGCCAGCAGCCAACGGGGGGGGGCTGAAGCTTTCTTT; CDR3 protein: CASSQRGGAEAFF
V gene: TRBV6-1; D gene: -; J gene: TRBJ2-7; clone size: once; CDR3 DNA: TGTGCCAGCAGTGCTCAGGGCTGGCACGAGCAGTACTTC; CDR3 protein: CASSAQGWHEQYF
V gene: TRBV28; D gene: -; J gene: TRBJ2-3; clone size: -; CDR3 DNA: TGTGCCAGCAGCTTCACAGATACGCAGTATTTT; CDR3 protein: CASSFTDTQYF
V gene: TRBV5-1; D gene: -; J gene: TRBJ1-2; clone size: -; CDR3 DNA: TGCGCCAGCGGGGGGGACGGGTCCTATCGCTATGGCTACACCTTC; CDR3 protein: CASGGDGSYRYGYTF
V gene: TRBV7-9; D gene: -; J gene: TRBJ2-3; clone size: -; CDR3 DNA: TGTGCCAGCAGCTTAACTAAGGCCGGAAGAAGCACAGATACGCAGTATTTT; CDR3 protein: CASSLTKAGRSTDTQYF
V gene: TRBV19; D gene: -; J gene: TRBJ1-4; clone size: -; CDR3 DNA: TGTGCCAGTAGTGACTTACCGGCGTACCGAACTCCTAATGAAAAACTGTTTTTT; CDR3 protein: CASSDLPAYRTPNEKLFF
V gene: TRBV28; D gene: -; J gene: TRBJ1-5; clone size: -; CDR3 DNA: TGTGCCAGCAGTTTATTCAGGGAATACAATCAGCCCCAGCATTTT; CDR3 protein: CASSLFREYNQPQHF
V gene: TRBV6-1; D gene: -; J gene: TRBJ1-5; clone size: few; CDR3 DNA: TGTGCCAGCAGTTATACAGGGAGCAATCAGCCCCAGCATTTT; CDR3 protein: CASSYTGSNQPQHF
V gene: TRBV4-1; D gene: TRBD1; J gene: TRBJ2-7; clone size: -; CDR3 DNA: TGCGCCAGCAGTATTCCGGGACAGAGCTCCTACGAGCAGTACTTC; CDR3 protein: CASSIPGQSSYEQYF
V gene: TRBV18; D gene: TRBD1; J gene: TRBJ1-3; clone size: -; CDR3 DNA: TGTGCCAGCTCACCGTCGGGACAGTCCTACAAATATTTT; CDR3 protein: CASSPSGQSYKYF